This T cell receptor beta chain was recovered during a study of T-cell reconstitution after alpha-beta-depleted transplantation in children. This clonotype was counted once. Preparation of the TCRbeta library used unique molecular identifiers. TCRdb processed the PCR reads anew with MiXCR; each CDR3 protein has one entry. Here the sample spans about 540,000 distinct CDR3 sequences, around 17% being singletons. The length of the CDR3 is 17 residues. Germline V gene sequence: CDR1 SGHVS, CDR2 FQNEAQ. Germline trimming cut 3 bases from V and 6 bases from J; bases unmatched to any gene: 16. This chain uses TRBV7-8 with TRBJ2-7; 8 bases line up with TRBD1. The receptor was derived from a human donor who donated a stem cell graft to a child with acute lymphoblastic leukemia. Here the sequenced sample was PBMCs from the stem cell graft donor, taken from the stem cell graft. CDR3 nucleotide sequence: TGTGCCAGCAGCTTGGACACCGGGACAGGACCTCGACGCGAGCAGTACTTC. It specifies CASSLDTGTGPRREQYF.